This T cell receptor (beta chain) was identified during a study of beta chain features in type 1 diabetes. Study overall: Sorted cell examination encompassed 100 million to 110 million cells across all samples. General study results and limits: Using cDNA template may skew counts toward highly expressing activated cells.

To note about this clone: Its antigen is not known.

This CDR3 comprises 12 residues. CDR1 is MDHEN and CDR2 is SYDVKM in the germline V gene. V was cut by 3 bases and J by 6 bases, with 8 bases left in between. All of the isolated RNA was reverse transcribed, so expressed TCRB transcripts were sequenced. The protocol was immunoSEQ multiplex PCR, while the TCRdb copy is restricted to in-frame clones and leaves out a portion. The data hold under 450,000 clones, with around 16% observed a single time. Specimen: naive CD4+ T cells from blood. The V gene is TRBV28, the J gene TRBJ1-2; D remains unclear. The clonotype was recovered from a woman in her late teens or twenties in good health. DNA for the CDR3: TGTGCCAGCAGTTTCCTCAACAATGGCTACACCTTC. Protein sequence: CASSFLNNGYTF.